This T cell receptor (beta chain) was recorded in a study of blood T cell repertoires in COVID-19. Study-level background: Sites in the United States, Italy and Spain provided acute and convalescent COVID-19 samples. T cells, B-cell-depleted T cells, or PBMCs supplied cDNA or gDNA.

Assignments of participants to cohorts depended upon their own reported clinical history. Looked up from germline, CDR1 is SGHRS and CDR2 is YFSETQ. The CDR3 length is 13 residues. Losses at the gene ends were 6 bases for V and 0 bases for J; bases not matched to a gene: 1. The authors' processing: Counts of nucleated cells, estimated from reference gene primer amplification, were obtained. Using immunoSEQ multiplex PCR, the repertoire was profiled, and TCRdb retains in-frame clones only, with some absent. D and trimming come from the DNA, and the V and J calls and clone size come from that table. The table has some 150,000 clones, roughly 90% seen once.

The sequenced sample was PBMCs or T cells enriched from blood (not recorded which). The sequence came from a woman under 40 with acute COVID-19. The genes are TRBV5-1 and TRBJ1-2; 8 nucleotides agree with TRBD1. In DNA, the CDR3 is TGCGCCAGCACACAGGGGGCTAACTATGGCTACACCTTC. Translated: CASTQGANYGYTF.